The rows below give T cell receptor beta chains drawn from one sample of a study of shared clonotypes between healthy human individuals. The assay was immunoSEQ multiplex PCR, and TCRdb's table has in-frame clones only and misses some. The sample shows about 2.3 million clones, 85% to 95% of them seen only once. Material for sequencing was naive CD4+ T cells from PBMCs. These receptors were collected from a man aged 18 to 35 in good health. Some clones in this sample may be carry-over from other donors' samples. The CDR3 runs from the conserved cysteine through the conserved F or W. The D gene is left open where the match is weak. Some rows have no size entry. The others give once, few or many, or a class for an expanded clone.

size: .
D: .
V: TRBV15
J: TRBJ2-2
CDR3: CATSTSRPGELFF
DNA: TGTGCCACCAGCACGTCTCGGCCCGGGGAGCTGTTTTTT

size: .
D: TRBD1
V: TRBV10-3
J: TRBJ1-4
CDR3: CAISDSPGQGGEKLFF
DNA: TGTGCCATCAGTGACTCCCCGGGACAGGGAGGGGAAAAACTGTTTTTT

size: .
D: TRBD1
V: TRBV19
J: TRBJ2-2
CDR3: CASSIEWDRGARTGELFF
DNA: TGTGCCAGTAGTATCGAATGGGACAGGGGGGCGCGCACCGGGGAGCTGTTTTTT

size: .
D: .
V: TRBV18
J: TRBJ1-4
CDR3: CASSQDLNEKLFF
DNA: TGTGCCAGCTCCCAGGACCTAAATGAAAAACTGTTTTTT

size: .
D: .
V: TRBV19
J: TRBJ1-5
CDR3: CASSLKSRDQPQHF
DNA: TGTGCCAGTAGTCTAAAGAGTCGGGATCAGCCCCAGCATTTT

size: .
D: TRBD1
V: TRBV6-6
J: TRBJ1-3
CDR3: CASRDRASGNTIYF
DNA: TGTGCCAGCAGGGACAGGGCCTCTGGAAACACCATATATTTT

size: .
D: .
V: TRBV10-3
J: TRBJ2-1
CDR3: CAISATRDGEQFF
DNA: TGTGCCATCAGCGCCACCAGGGACGGTGAGCAGTTCTTC

size: .
D: TRBD2
V: TRBV7-9
J: TRBJ2-7
CDR3: CASSNLPGLVHYEQYF
DNA: TGTGCCAGCAGCAATCTACCGGGACTAGTCCACTACGAGCAGTACTTC

size: .
D: .
V: TRBV4-1
J: TRBJ2-5
CDR3: CASSQEQGTRGETQYF
DNA: TGCGCCAGCAGCCAAGAGCAGGGCACCCGAGGGGAGACCCAGTACTTC

size: .
D: .
V: TRBV2
J: TRBJ2-7
CDR3: CASSVQGYEQYF
DNA: TGTGCCAGCAGTGTACAGGGTTACGAGCAGTACTTC

size: once
D: .
V: TRBV6-5
J: TRBJ1-1
CDR3: CASSYGGAQSEAFF
DNA: TGTGCCAGCAGTTATGGGGGGGCGCAATCTGAAGCTTTCTTT

size: .
D: TRBD1
V: TRBV15
J: TRBJ2-3
CDR3: CATSRGQGDADTQYF
DNA: TGTGCCACCAGCAGAGGACAGGGGGACGCAGATACGCAGTATTTT

size: .
D: .
V: TRBV10-3
J: TRBJ2-7
CDR3: CAISESNEQYF
DNA: TGTGCCATCAGTGAGTCCAACGAGCAGTACTTC

size: .
D: .
V: TRBV4-1
J: TRBJ2-4
CDR3: CASSQVGVAKNIQYF
DNA: TGCGCCAGCAGCCAAGTAGGGGTAGCCAAAAACATTCAGTACTTC

size: once
D: .
V: TRBV18
J: TRBJ2-7
CDR3: CASSPLGQIAYEQYF
DNA: TGTGCCAGCTCACCACTAGGCCAGATCGCCTACGAGCAGTACTTC

size: .
D: TRBD1
V: TRBV5-4
J: TRBJ1-1
CDR3: CASRPPGQGATEAFF
DNA: TGTGCCAGCAGGCCTCCGGGACAGGGAGCTACTGAAGCTTTCTTT

size: once
D: .
V: TRBV2
J: TRBJ2-7
CDR3: CASIKVLAGSYEQYF
DNA: TGTGCCAGCATTAAAGTTTTGGCAGGGTCCTACGAGCAGTACTTC

size: .
D: TRBD2
V: TRBV10-3
J: TRBJ2-1
CDR3: CATSDGGNYNEQFF
DNA: TGTGCCACCTCGGACGGGGGGAACTACAATGAGCAGTTCTTC

size: .
D: .
V: TRBV6-5
J: TRBJ2-7
CDR3: CASSYGSAPYEQYF
DNA: TGTGCCAGCAGTTACGGCAGTGCCCCCTACGAGCAGTACTTC

size: .
D: .
V: TRBV15
J: TRBJ2-7
CDR3: CATSRGQPYEQYF
DNA: TGTGCCACCAGCAGAGGACAGCCCTACGAGCAGTACTTC

size: .
D: TRBD1
V: TRBV9
J: TRBJ1-2
CDR3: CASSVARTGYYGYTF
DNA: TGTGCCAGCAGCGTAGCCCGGACAGGGTACTATGGCTACACCTTC

size: once
D: .
V: TRBV19
J: TRBJ2-5
CDR3: CASSNTRTETQYF
DNA: TGTGCCAGTAGTAACACCAGAACCGAGACCCAGTACTTC

size: .
D: .
V: TRBV5-1
J: TRBJ2-7
CDR3: CASSLAARQESYEQYF
DNA: TGCGCCAGCAGCTTGGCTGCGCGGCAGGAGTCCTACGAGCAGTACTTC

size: .
D: .
V: TRBV7-2
J: TRBJ1-3
CDR3: CASSPTPSGNTIYF
DNA: TGTGCCAGCAGCCCGACTCCGTCGGGAAACACCATATATTTT

size: once
D: .
V: TRBV11-3
J: TRBJ2-6
CDR3: CASSRGAGANVLTF
DNA: TGTGCCAGCAGCCGGGGTGCCGGGGCCAACGTCCTGACTTTC

size: .
D: TRBD1
V: TRBV18
J: TRBJ1-4
CDR3: CASSPRDSFNEKLFF
DNA: TGTGCCAGCTCACCCAGGGACAGCTTCAATGAAAAACTGTTTTTT

size: .
D: TRBD1
V: TRBV6-5
J: TRBJ2-7
CDR3: CASSYLGTGKAYEQYF
DNA: TGTGCCAGCAGTTACTTGGGGACAGGAAAAGCCTACGAGCAGTACTTC

size: .
D: .
V: TRBV19
J: TRBJ1-2
CDR3: CASSIRDNYGYTF
DNA: TGTGCCAGTAGTATTAGAGATAACTATGGCTACACCTTC

size: .
D: TRBD1
V: TRBV6-5
J: TRBJ1-2
CDR3: CASSLRTGINYGYTF
DNA: TGTGCCAGCAGTTTAAGGACAGGGATCAACTATGGCTACACCTTC

size: .
D: TRBD1
V: TRBV6-5
J: TRBJ1-2
CDR3: CASRGQDYGYTF
DNA: TGTGCCAGCAGAGGACAGGACTATGGCTACACCTTC

size: once
D: TRBD2
V: TRBV4-2
J: TRBJ2-2
CDR3: CASSQPGREVGELFF
DNA: TGTGCCAGCAGCCAACCAGGGCGGGAGGTCGGGGAGCTGTTTTTT

size: .
D: .
V: TRBV5-1
J: TRBJ2-7
CDR3: CASSVTSPYEQYF
DNA: TGCGCCAGCAGCGTAACTAGTCCCTACGAGCAGTACTTC

size: .
D: TRBD1
V: TRBV7-3
J: TRBJ1-2
CDR3: CASTMTGGRLNYGYTF
DNA: TGTGCCAGCACCATGACAGGGGGACGCCTTAACTATGGCTACACCTTC

size: .
D: .
V: TRBV2
J: TRBJ2-3
CDR3: CASSVGRGDTQYF
DNA: TGTGCCAGCAGTGTGGGAAGAGGTGATACGCAGTATTTT

size: .
D: .
V: TRBV13
J: TRBJ2-4
CDR3: CASSTRTGKNIQYF
DNA: TGTGCCAGCAGCACTCGGACTGGAAAAAACATTCAGTACTTC

size: .
D: TRBD2
V: TRBV5-4
J: TRBJ2-1
CDR3: CASSMASGRASDEQFF
DNA: TGTGCCAGCAGCATGGCTAGCGGGAGGGCCAGCGATGAGCAGTTCTTC

size: once
D: .
V: TRBV28
J: TRBJ1-5
CDR3: CASSPEGRGGGQPQHF
DNA: TGTGCCAGCAGTCCCGAGGGCAGGGGAGGGGGTCAGCCCCAGCATTTT

size: .
D: TRBD2
V: TRBV10-3
J: TRBJ2-3
CDR3: CAISGNRGLAGYTDTQYF
DNA: TGTGCCATCAGTGGGAACCGCGGACTAGCGGGGTACACAGATACGCAGTATTTT

size: once
D: .
V: TRBV30
J: TRBJ2-1
CDR3: CAWTPPGLRIYNEQFF
DNA: TGTGCCTGGACCCCCCCGGGCCTTCGGATTTACAATGAGCAGTTCTTC

size: .
D: TRBD1
V: TRBV5-1
J: TRBJ2-5
CDR3: CASSPGQGYRDRRETQYF
DNA: TGCGCCAGCAGCCCGGGACAGGGGTATCGGGATCGGAGGGAGACCCAGTACTTC

size: .
D: .
V: TRBV7-9
J: TRBJ2-7
CDR3: CASTTATSYEQYF
DNA: TGTGCCAGCACCACGGCGACTTCCTACGAGCAGTACTTC

size: .
D: .
V: TRBV7-8
J: TRBJ1-2
CDR3: CASRADGRYGYTF
DNA: TGTGCCAGCAGAGCCGACGGCCGCTATGGCTACACCTTC

size: .
D: .
V: TRBV7-2
J: TRBJ2-3
CDR3: CASSFTAGLEGTDTQYF
DNA: TGTGCCAGCAGCTTTACAGCAGGCCTAGAGGGCACAGATACGCAGTATTTT